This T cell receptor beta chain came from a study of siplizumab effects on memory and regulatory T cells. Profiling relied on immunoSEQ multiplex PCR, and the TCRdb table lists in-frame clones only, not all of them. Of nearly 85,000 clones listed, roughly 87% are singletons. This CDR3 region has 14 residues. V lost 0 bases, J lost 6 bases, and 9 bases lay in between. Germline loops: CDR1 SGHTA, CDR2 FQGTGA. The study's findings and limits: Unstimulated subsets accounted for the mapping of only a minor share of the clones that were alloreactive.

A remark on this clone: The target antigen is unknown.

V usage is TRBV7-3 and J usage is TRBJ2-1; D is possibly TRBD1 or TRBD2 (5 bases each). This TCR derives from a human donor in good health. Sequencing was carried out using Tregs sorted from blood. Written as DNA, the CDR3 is TGTGCCAGCAGCTTAACGGGGACGGTCAATGAGCAGTTCTTC. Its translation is CASSLTGTVNEQFF.